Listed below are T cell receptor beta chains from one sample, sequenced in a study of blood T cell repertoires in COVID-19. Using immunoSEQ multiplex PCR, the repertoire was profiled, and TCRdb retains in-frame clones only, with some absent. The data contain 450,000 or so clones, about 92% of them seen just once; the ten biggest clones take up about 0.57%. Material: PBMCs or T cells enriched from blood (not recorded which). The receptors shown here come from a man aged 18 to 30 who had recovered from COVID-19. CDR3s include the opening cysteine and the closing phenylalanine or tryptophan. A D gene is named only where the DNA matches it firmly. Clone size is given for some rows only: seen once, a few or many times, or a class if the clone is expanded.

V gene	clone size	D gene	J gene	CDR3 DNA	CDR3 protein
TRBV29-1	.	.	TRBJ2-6	TGCAGCGTTGTCCCCGATACCCAAAGCCTTCTCTCTGGGGCCAACGTCCTGACTTTC	CSVVPDTQSLLSGANVLTF
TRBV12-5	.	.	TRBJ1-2	TGTGCTAGTGGTGATACACCGAACTATGGCTACACCTTC	CASGDTPNYGYTF
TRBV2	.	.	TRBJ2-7	TGTGCCAGCAGTGGGCGGCCGGGGGACTACGAGCAGTACTTC	CASSGRPGDYEQYF
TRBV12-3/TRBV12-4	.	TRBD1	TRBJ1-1	TGTGCCAGCAGTTTTCAGGGGGGAACTGAAGCTTTCTTT	CASSFQGGTEAFF
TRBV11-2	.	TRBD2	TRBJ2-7	TGTGCCAGCAGCTTAGCTGCAGGACTAGCGGGAGTACCGTACGAGCAGTACTTC	CASSLAAGLAGVPYEQYF
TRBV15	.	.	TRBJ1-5	TGTGCCACCAGCTTCAACAGGGAACAGCCCCAGCATTTT	CATSFNREQPQHF
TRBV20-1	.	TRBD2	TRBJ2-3	TGCAGTGCTAGTTCTAGCGGGAGTACAGATACGCAGTATTTT	CSASSSGSTDTQYF
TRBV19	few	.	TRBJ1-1	TGTGCCAGTAGTATCATGGAGGGGATGAACACTGAAGCTTTCTTT	CASSIMEGMNTEAFF
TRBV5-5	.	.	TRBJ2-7	TGTGCCAGCAGCTGGGTGGACAGCTACTACGAGCAGTACTTC	CASSWVDSYYEQYF
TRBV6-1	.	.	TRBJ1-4	TGTGCCAGCAGTGAAGTGGGGGGACGAGAAAAACTGTTTTTT	CASSEVGGREKLFF
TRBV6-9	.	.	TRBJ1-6	TGTGCCAGCTTCCACTCCTATAATTCACCCCTCCACTTT	CASFHSYNSPLHF
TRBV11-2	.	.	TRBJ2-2	TGTGCCAGCAGCTCCCACCCCGGCCCGACTGCCGGGGAGCTGTTTTTT	CASSSHPGPTAGELFF
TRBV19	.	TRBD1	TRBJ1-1	TGTGCCAGTAGTAGTTGGTCGGGACAGGGGGCGCACACTGAAGCTTTCTTT	CASSSWSGQGAHTEAFF
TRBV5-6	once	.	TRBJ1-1	TGTGCCAGCAGCTCACAGACAGCCAAGAACACTGAAGCTTTCTTT	CASSSQTAKNTEAFF
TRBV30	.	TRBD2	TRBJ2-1	TGTGCCTGGAGTGTGGGTAGCGGGAGGGCCAATGAGCAGTTCTTC	CAWSVGSGRANEQFF
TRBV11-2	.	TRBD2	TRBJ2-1	TGTGCCAGCAGCTTACTAGCGGGGAAATACAATGAGCAGTTCTTC	CASSLLAGKYNEQFF
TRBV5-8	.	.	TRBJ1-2	TGTGCCAGCAGCTTGGCCGTGGGTAGAGGGGGCTACACCTTC	CASSLAVGRGGYTF
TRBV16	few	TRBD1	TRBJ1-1	TGTGCCAGCAGCCCCACCGGGACAGGTCTTGAAGCTTTCTTT	CASSPTGTGLEAFF
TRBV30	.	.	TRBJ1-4	TGTGCCTGGACGGGGGACGCAACTAATGAAAAACTGTTTTTT	CAWTGDATNEKLFF
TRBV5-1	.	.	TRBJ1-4	TGCGCCAGCAGCTTGGCCCCAGGGACAAATGAAAAACTGTTTTTT	CASSLAPGTNEKLFF
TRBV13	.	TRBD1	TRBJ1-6	TGTGCCAGCAGCGTAAAATCGAAGACAGGGGATAATTCACCCCTCCACTTT	CASSVKSKTGDNSPLHF
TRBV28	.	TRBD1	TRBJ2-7	TGTGCCAGCAGTTCACCGGGACAGGGATCTGACGAGCAGTACTTC	CASSSPGQGSDEQYF
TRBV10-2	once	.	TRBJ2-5	TGCGCCAGCAGCTCCCCCCCCGGGACTCGTACGGGAGAGACCCAGTACTTC	CASSSPPGTRTGETQYF
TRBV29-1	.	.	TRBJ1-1	TGCAGCGTCGTAACAGGAACCTGGGCTGAAGCTTTCTTT	CSVVTGTWAEAFF
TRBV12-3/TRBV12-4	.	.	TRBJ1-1	TGTGCCAGCAGCGCTCTTAAAGCGGCTGAAGCTTTCTTT	CASSALKAAEAFF
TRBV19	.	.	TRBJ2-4	TGTGCCAGCCATCCAACTGGGGCCCAAAACATTCAGTACTTC	CASHPTGAQNIQYF
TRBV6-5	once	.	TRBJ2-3	TGTGCCAGCAGCATGACTGGGGATACGCAGTATTTT	CASSMTGDTQYF
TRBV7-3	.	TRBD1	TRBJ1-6	TGTGCCAGCAGCGAGACAGGGGGCGGTTCACCCCTCCACTTT	CASSETGGGSPLHF
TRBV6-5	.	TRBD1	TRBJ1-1	TGTGCCAGCAGATGGGACAGCCTACTGAACACTGAAGCTTTCTTT	CASRWDSLLNTEAFF
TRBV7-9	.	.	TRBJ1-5	TGTGCCAGCAGCTTAGTCGAAGTCCGCGGGCCCCCGGCCAATCAGCCCCAGCATTTT	CASSLVEVRGPPANQPQHF
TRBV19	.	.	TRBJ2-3	TGTGCCAGTAGGGCTTCCTTGACGGGGGATACGCAGTATTTT	CASRASLTGDTQYF
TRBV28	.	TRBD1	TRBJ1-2	TGTGCCAGCAGGGGGGGGACAGGGCCGAATGGCTACACCTTC	CASRGGTGPNGYTF
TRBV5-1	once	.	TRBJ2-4	TGCGCCAGCAGCCCCGACAAGTCTCTAGCCAAAAACATTCAGTACTTC	CASSPDKSLAKNIQYF
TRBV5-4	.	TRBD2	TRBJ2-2	TGTGCCAGCAGCTTGACTAGCGGGAGTCTCGGTGTCGGGGAGCTGTTTTTT	CASSLTSGSLGVGELFF
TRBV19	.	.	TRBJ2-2	TGTGCCAGTAGTCAGGGGTGGACCGGGGAGCTGTTTTTT	CASSQGWTGELFF
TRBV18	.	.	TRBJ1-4	TGTGCCAGCTCACCACCGAGCCTGAGTAATGAAAAACTGTTTTTT	CASSPPSLSNEKLFF
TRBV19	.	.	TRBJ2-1	TGTGCCAGTAGTAGAACAGGCAACTCCTACAATGAGCAGTTCTTC	CASSRTGNSYNEQFF
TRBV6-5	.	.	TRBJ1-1	TGTGCCAGCAGTTACTCCGGGGGGCAGTCTGAAGCTTTCTTT	CASSYSGGQSEAFF
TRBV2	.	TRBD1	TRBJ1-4	TGTGCCAGCAGGAAGACAGGGGAGGAAGAAAAACTGTTTTTT	CASRKTGEEEKLFF
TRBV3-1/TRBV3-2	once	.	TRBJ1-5	TGTGCCAGCAGCTTAGGACAGTCAGCTAATCAGCCCCAGCATTTT	CASSLGQSANQPQHF
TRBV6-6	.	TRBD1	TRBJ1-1	TGTGCCAGCAGTTACTCGGCCGGGACAGAGTTAGCTTTCTTT	CASSYSAGTELAFF
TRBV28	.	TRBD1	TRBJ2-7	TGTGCCAGCAGCTCGGACAGGCGTTCACCAAAGTACTTC	CASSSDRRSPKYF
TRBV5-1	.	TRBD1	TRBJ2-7	TGCGCCAGCAGCTCCTTGACAGGGTCCCACGAGCAGTACTTC	CASSSLTGSHEQYF
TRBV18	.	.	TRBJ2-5	TGTGCCAGCTCACCACTGGGAGAATGGGAGTTAAGAGAGACCCAGTACTTC	CASSPLGEWELRETQYF
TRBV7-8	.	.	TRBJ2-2	TGTGCCAGCAGCACCGCCAGTTTAAGGGGAGGCGGGGAGCTGTTTTTT	CASSTASLRGGGELFF